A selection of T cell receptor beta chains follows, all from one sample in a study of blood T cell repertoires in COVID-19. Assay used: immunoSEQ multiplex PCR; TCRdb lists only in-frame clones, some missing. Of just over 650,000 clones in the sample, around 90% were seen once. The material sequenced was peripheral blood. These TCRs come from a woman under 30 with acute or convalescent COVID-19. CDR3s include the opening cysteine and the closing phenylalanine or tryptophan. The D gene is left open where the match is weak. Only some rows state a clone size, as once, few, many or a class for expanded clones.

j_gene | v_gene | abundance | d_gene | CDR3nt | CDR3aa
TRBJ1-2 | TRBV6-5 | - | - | TGTGCCAGCAGTTATCTTTACGGGGGGGGTGGCTACACCTTC | CASSYLYGGGGYTF
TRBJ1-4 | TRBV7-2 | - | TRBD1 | TGTGCCAGCAGCGTGGACAGGGGTGAAAAACTGTTTTTT | CASSVDRGEKLFF
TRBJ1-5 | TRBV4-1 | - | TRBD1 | TGCGCCAGCAGCCACGGGGAAGGGACAGGGGGCATTCAGCCCCAGCATTTT | CASSHGEGTGGIQPQHF
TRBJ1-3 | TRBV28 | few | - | TGTGCCAGCCGGGGGGGATGGACGGGCTCTGGAAACACCATATATTTT | CASRGGWTGSGNTIYF
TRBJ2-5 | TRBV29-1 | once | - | TGCAGCGTTTCTCACCACAGGGAAACCCAGTACTTC | CSVSHHRETQYF
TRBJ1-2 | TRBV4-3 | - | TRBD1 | TGCGCCAGCAGCCAAGAGAGTTTTTTTTGGGGACAGGGATATGGCTACACCTTC | CASSQESFFWGQGYGYTF
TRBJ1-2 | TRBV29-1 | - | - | TGCAGCGTTGTATATGGCTACACCTTC | CSVVYGYTF
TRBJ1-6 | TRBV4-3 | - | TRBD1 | TGCGCCAGCAGTGAAGGACAGGGTCAAAATTCACCCCTCCACTTT | CASSEGQGQNSPLHF
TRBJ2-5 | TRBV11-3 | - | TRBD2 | TGTGCCAGCAGCCCCGGGACTAGCGGGGGGAACCAAGAGACCCAGTACTTC | CASSPGTSGGNQETQYF
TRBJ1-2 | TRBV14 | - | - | TGTGCCAGCAGCCAAGATTTCGAGGGCCACTATGGCTACACCTTC | CASSQDFEGHYGYTF
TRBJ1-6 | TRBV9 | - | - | TGTGCCAGCAGCCTCTGGCCGGAGGGGTCGTCACCCCTCCACTTT | CASSLWPEGSSPLHF
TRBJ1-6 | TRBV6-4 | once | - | TGTGCCAGCAGACGGACGCAGGGTAATTCACCCCTCCACTTT | CASRRTQGNSPLHF
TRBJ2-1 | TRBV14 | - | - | TGTGCCAGCAGCCTCGACAGCAATGAGCAGTTCTTC | CASSLDSNEQFF
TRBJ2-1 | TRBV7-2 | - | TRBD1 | TGTGCCAGCAGCTTACGGGACAGGGGGGGCAATGAGCAGTTCTTC | CASSLRDRGGNEQFF
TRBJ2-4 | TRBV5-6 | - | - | TGTGCCAGCAGCCTCTTTCGGGCGGAGGATATCAAAAACATTCAGTACTTC | CASSLFRAEDIKNIQYF
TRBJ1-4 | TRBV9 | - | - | TGTGCCAGCAGCGTAGGCACCCTAGATGAAAAACTGTTTTTT | CASSVGTLDEKLFF
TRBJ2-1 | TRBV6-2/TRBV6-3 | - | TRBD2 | TGTGCCAGCAGTCCAGCTAGCGGGCCGAACAATGAGCAGTTCTTC | CASSPASGPNNEQFF
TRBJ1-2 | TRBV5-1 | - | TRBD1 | TGCGCCAGCAGCTTGTGGGGGAACAGGGGTCCCTTTGATGGCTACACCTTC | CASSLWGNRGPFDGYTF
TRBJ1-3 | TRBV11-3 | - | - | TGTGCCAGCAGCTTCCCGGGGGGAAACACCATATATTTT | CASSFPGGNTIYF
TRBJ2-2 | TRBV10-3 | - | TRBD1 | TGTGCCATCAGGAGGGGGCGAGGCACCGGGGAGCTGTTTTTT | CAIRRGRGTGELFF
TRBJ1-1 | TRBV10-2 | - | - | TGCGCCAGCAGTGAATTTCAGGGGACGAACACTGAAGCTTTCTTT | CASSEFQGTNTEAFF
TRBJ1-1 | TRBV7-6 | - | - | TGTGCCAGCAGCTTAGTCCCCCACGGGAGGGTAACTGAAGCTTTCTTT | CASSLVPHGRVTEAFF
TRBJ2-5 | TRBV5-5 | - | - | TGTGCCAGCAGCTTGGGGTCAGGGGTAGAGACCCAGTACTTC | CASSLGSGVETQYF
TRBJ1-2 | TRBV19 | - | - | TGTGCCAGTAGTATAGCAAATACAGCTAACTATGGCTACACCTTC | CASSIANTANYGYTF
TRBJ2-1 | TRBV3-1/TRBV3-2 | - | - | TGTGCCAGCAGCCAAGGGGTGGTGAGGTCGGTGGGTGAGCAGTTCTTC | CASSQGVVRSVGEQFF
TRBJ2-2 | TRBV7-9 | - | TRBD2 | TGTGCCAGCAGCTTGGGACTAGCGGGCACCGGGGAGCTGTTTTTT | CASSLGLAGTGELFF
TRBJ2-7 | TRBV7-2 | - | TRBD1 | TGTGCCAGCAGCTTACGAGGGACAGATTACTACGAGCAGTACTTC | CASSLRGTDYYEQYF
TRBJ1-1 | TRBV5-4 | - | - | TGTGCCAGCCCCCCGAGGGGGGGGTACACTGAAGCTTTCTTT | CASPPRGGYTEAFF
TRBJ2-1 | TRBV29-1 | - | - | TGCAGCGTTGGCTCCCTAAAATCCGAACCCAACTTTATCGCCTTCAATGAGCAGTTCTTC | CSVGSLKSEPNFIAFNEQFF
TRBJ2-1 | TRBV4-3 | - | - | TGCGCCAGCAGCCAAGATCTAGACAGTAGCTCCTACAATGAGCAGTTCTTC | CASSQDLDSSSYNEQFF
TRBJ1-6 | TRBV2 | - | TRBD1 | TGTGCCAGCAGAGCCGGGACAGCCTCTTCACCCCTCCACTTT | CASRAGTASSPLHF
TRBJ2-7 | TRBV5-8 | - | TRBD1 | TGTGCCAGCAGCGCAGGGGGGGGGACAGGGTTCTACGAGCAGTACTTC | CASSAGGGTGFYEQYF
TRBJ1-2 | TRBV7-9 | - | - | TGTGCCAGCAGCTTCTTGCCCAGGGCCCACTATGGCTACACCTTC | CASSFLPRAHYGYTF
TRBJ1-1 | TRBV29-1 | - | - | TGCAGCGTTGAAGGAGGTTTCAACACTGAAGCTTTCTTT | CSVEGGFNTEAFF
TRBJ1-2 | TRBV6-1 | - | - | TGTGCCAGCAGTGAAAAAAGCGACTATGGCTACACCTTC | CASSEKSDYGYTF
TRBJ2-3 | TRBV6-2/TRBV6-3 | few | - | TGTGCCAGCAGTTCGACACCGGGTCTGGGAGCAGATACGCAGTATTTT | CASSSTPGLGADTQYF
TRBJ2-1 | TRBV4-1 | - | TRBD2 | TGCGCCAGCAGCCCGGGACTAGCGGGGGTAGGATCCTACAATGAGCAGTTCTTC | CASSPGLAGVGSYNEQFF
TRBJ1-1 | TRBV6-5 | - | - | TGTGCCAGCGGGAGGGGGTTCACTGAAGCTTTCTTT | CASGRGFTEAFF
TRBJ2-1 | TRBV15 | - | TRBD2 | TGTGCCACCAGCCCCAGCGGGGGGGCATACAATGAGCAGTTCTTC | CATSPSGGAYNEQFF
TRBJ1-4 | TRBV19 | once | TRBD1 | TGTGCCAGTAGCGGGCAGGGGGGAGAAAAACTGTTTTTT | CASSGQGGEKLFF
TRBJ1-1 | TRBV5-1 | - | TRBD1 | TGCGCCAGCAGGACAGGACAGGGGCCCACTGAAGCTTTCTTT | CASRTGQGPTEAFF
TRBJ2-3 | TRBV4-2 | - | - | TGTGCCAGCAGCCAAGATTTGAGGGTCTCTAGCACAGATACGCAGTATTTT | CASSQDLRVSSTDTQYF
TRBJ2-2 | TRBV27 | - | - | TGTGCCAGCAGGCCCAGTTCGAACACCGGGGAGCTGTTTTTT | CASRPSSNTGELFF
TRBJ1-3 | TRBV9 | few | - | TGTGCCAGCAGCGCAGGGGCGGACACCATATATTTT | CASSAGADTIYF
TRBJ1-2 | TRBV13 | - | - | TGTGCCAGCAGCCGCCTCTCGAAGCCCGTCGGTTTTAACTATGGCTACACCTTC | CASSRLSKPVGFNYGYTF
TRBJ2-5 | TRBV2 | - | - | TGTGCCAGCAGTCGGAGATACCAAGAGACCCAGTACTTC | CASSRRYQETQYF
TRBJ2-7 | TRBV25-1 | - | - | TGTGCCAGAGTCACGGACAGCCAGCCCTACGAGCAGTACTTC | CARVTDSQPYEQYF
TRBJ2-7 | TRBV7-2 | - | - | TGTGCCAGCAGCTTAGTGGGAGCCTACGAGCAGTACTTC | CASSLVGAYEQYF